These T cell receptor beta chains were read from a single sample in a study of read filtering for tumor transcriptome and immune sequencing. TCRdb re-derived calls from the reads in MiXCR, one entry per CDR3 protein. The sample lists approximately 20,000 distinct CDR3 sequences; approximately 20% were seen once. Sequenced: a population of CD138-negative cells sorted from bone marrow. The receptors derive from a donor at least 40 years old with multiple myeloma. CDR3s include the opening cysteine and the closing phenylalanine or tryptophan. The D gene is left open where the match is weak. Size is stated for part of the rows, as once, few or many counts, or as a class when the clone is expanded.

V gene	D gene	clone size	J gene	CDR3 DNA	CDR3 protein
TRBV15	-	many	TRBJ1-1	TGTGCCACCAGCAGTGGCACTGAAGCTTTCTTT	CATSSGTEAFF
TRBV28	TRBD2	-	TRBJ2-3	TGTGCCAGCAGTACCGGGACTAGCCGGGCAGATACGCAGTATTTT	CASSTGTSRADTQYF
TRBV5-1	-	many	TRBJ2-7	TGCGCCAGCAGCTCCTTGACTAGCTACGAGCAGTACTTC	CASSSLTSYEQYF
TRBV2	TRBD2	medium-sized	TRBJ2-1	TGTGCCAGCAGTTATAGCGGGAGTATTTACAATGAGCAGTTCTTC	CASSYSGSIYNEQFF
TRBV6-5	TRBD2	many	TRBJ2-3	TGTGCCAGCGTTCCCGGGACTAGGAGCACAGATACGCAGTATTTT	CASVPGTRSTDTQYF
TRBV5-4	TRBD2	few	TRBJ2-1	TGTGCCAGCAGTCTTAGCGGGAGCTCCTACAATGAGCAGTTCTTC	CASSLSGSSYNEQFF
TRBV5-1	TRBD1	few	TRBJ2-1	TGCGCCAGCAGCTGGACAGGGAGCTCCTACAATGAGCAGTTCTTC	CASSWTGSSYNEQFF
TRBV7-2	-	-	TRBJ2-7	TGTGCCAGCAGCCCGTTAGCGGTCCAAGACTCCGAGCAGTACTTC	CASSPLAVQDSEQYF
TRBV20-1	TRBD2	medium-sized	TRBJ2-7	TGCAGTGCCGTAGGACTAGCGGGAGGAAAGCCCTACGAGCAGTACTTC	CSAVGLAGGKPYEQYF
TRBV20-1	-	many	TRBJ2-2	TGCAGTGTCACAACCGCCTCCTCGAACACCGGGGAGCTGTTTTTT	CSVTTASSNTGELFF
TRBV29-1	-	many	TRBJ2-7	TGCAGCGTTGTTGACGGAACCTACGAGCAGTACTTC	CSVVDGTYEQYF
TRBV28	-	many	TRBJ2-5	TGTGCCAGCAGTTTGACAGAAGAGACCCAGTACTTC	CASSLTEETQYF
TRBV3-1	-	few	TRBJ2-7	TGTGCCAGCAGCTCCTGGACAAACGAGCAGTACTTC	CASSSWTNEQYF
TRBV9	-	-	TRBJ2-5	TGTACCAGCAGCGTAGAGGCTAGCCAAGAGACCCAGTACTTC	CTSSVEASQETQYF
TRBV12-3/TRBV12-4	-	many	TRBJ1-6	TGTGCCAGCAGTTTAAACGTTTATTCACCCCTCCACTTT	CASSLNVYSPLHF
TRBV29-1	TRBD2	medium-sized	TRBJ2-2	TGCAGCGTTGAAGGTTTAGCGGGAGTGACCGGGGAGCTGTTTTTT	CSVEGLAGVTGELFF
TRBV6-2/TRBV6-3	-	many	TRBJ2-2	TGTGCCAGCAGCCCACAATACGGGGAGCTGTTTTTT	CASSPQYGELFF
TRBV27	-	-	TRBJ1-4	TGTGCCAGCAGTCCCCGGGGGGAAAAACTGTTTTTT	CASSPRGEKLFF
TRBV21-1	-	-	TRBJ2-7	TGTGCCAGCAGACCTGCTAGCGGGACTTCCTACGAGCAGTACTTC	CASRPASGTSYEQYF
TRBV10-3	-	many	TRBJ2-7	TGTGCCATCAGTGACCGGGCAGCCTACGAGCAGTACTTC	CAISDRAAYEQYF
TRBV28	TRBD2	few	TRBJ2-1	TGTGCCAGCAGTCCTGGGGGGGGGGGGTCCCACAATGAGCAGTTCTTC	CASSPGGGGSHNEQFF
TRBV12-3/TRBV12-4	-	medium-sized	TRBJ2-2	TGTGCCAGCAGTTTGATAGCGCAAACCGGGGAGCTGTTTTTT	CASSLIAQTGELFF
TRBV10-3	-	-	TRBJ1-5	TGTGCCTCCCAAGTGGGGGTCAATCAGCCCCAGCATTTT	CASQVGVNQPQHF
TRBV29-1	-	many	TRBJ1-1	TGCAGCGTTGAAGGAGGGATGAACACTGAAGCTTTCTTT	CSVEGGMNTEAFF
TRBV28	TRBD1	many	TRBJ2-7	TGTGCCAGCAGTTTATGGGGACAGGGAGGGACCTACGAGCAGTACTTC	CASSLWGQGGTYEQYF
TRBV29-1	TRBD2	many	TRBJ2-3	TGCAGCGTTAAAACCGGGACTAGCTTTCGGGACACAGATACGCAGTATTTT	CSVKTGTSFRDTDTQYF
TRBV28	-	few	TRBJ2-7	TGTGCCAGTACGGACGTCCTAGAGGGGAAGCAGTACTTC	CASTDVLEGKQYF
TRBV25-1	-	-	TRBJ2-3	TGTGCCAGCAGTGACGGCGGACGCACAGATACGCAGTATTTT	CASSDGGRTDTQYF
TRBV20-1	TRBD1	few	TRBJ2-5	TGCAGTGCTAGAGATCCGGGACGAACGGACAGGGGGCAGACCCAGTACTTC	CSARDPGRTDRGQTQYF
TRBV29-1	TRBD2	few	TRBJ2-7	TGCAGCGTGGGACCGAGACTAGCGGACACCTACGAGCAGTACTTC	CSVGPRLADTYEQYF
TRBV29-1	-	many	TRBJ2-6	TGCAGCGTTGGGGCTACGGACAGATTAGCTGGGGCCAACGTCCTGACTTTC	CSVGATDRLAGANVLTF
TRBV10-3	-	-	TRBJ2-3	TGTGCCATCAGCGGGGGCACAGATACGCAGTATTTT	CAISGGTDTQYF
TRBV7-2	-	many	TRBJ2-5	TGTGCCAGCAGCCCGAGTGGAGAGACCCAGTACTTC	CASSPSGETQYF
TRBV11-2	-	-	TRBJ1-2	TGTGCCAGCAGCTTTGATGAGAACTATGGCTACACCTTC	CASSFDENYGYTF
TRBV12-3/TRBV12-4	-	many	TRBJ2-3	TGTGCCAGCAGTAAAACAGGGTTCGCAGATACGCAGTATTTT	CASSKTGFADTQYF
TRBV5-1	TRBD1	-	TRBJ2-3	TGCGCCAGCATCTTGGGGACAGGGGTCCACACAGATACGCAGTATTTT	CASILGTGVHTDTQYF
TRBV25-1	-	few	TRBJ2-1	TGTGCCAGCAGTGAATTAGGGCAGGGGACGAACAATGAGCAGTTCTTC	CASSELGQGTNNEQFF
TRBV28	TRBD2	medium-sized	TRBJ2-3	TGTGCCAGCAGAGTCCCGGGACTAGCTTTGGATACGCAGTATTTT	CASRVPGLALDTQYF
TRBV7-2	-	-	TRBJ2-5	TGTGCCAGCAGCTTAGAGATTTTAGGGCAGACCCAGTACTTC	CASSLEILGQTQYF
TRBV4-3	-	many	TRBJ2-7	TGCGCCAGCAGCCAAGATACGCCAGGGCCCTACGAGCAGTACTTC	CASSQDTPGPYEQYF
TRBV20-1	-	medium-sized	TRBJ1-1	TGCAGTGCTAGACCTCAAATAATTGAAGCTTTCTTT	CSARPQIIEAFF
TRBV6-2/TRBV6-3	TRBD2	-	TRBJ2-1	TGTGCCAGCAGTTCTCTTTTAAGCGGGAGGGCCTGGGGGAATGAGCAGTTCTTC	CASSSLLSGRAWGNEQFF
TRBV12-3/TRBV12-4	TRBD1	few	TRBJ2-6	TGTGCCAGCAGCCTCCGTTGGACAGGGTTGTCTGGGGCCAACGTCCTGACTTTC	CASSLRWTGLSGANVLTF
TRBV10-3	TRBD2	few	TRBJ2-3	TGTGCCAGCAAGGGGAGGGGAGCTTCCACAGATACGCAGTATTTT	CASKGRGASTDTQYF
TRBV29-1	-	medium-sized	TRBJ2-5	TGCAGCGCCGGACTCCCCCAAGAGACCCAGTACTTC	CSAGLPQETQYF
TRBV6-5	TRBD1	-	TRBJ2-2	TGTGCCAGCAGTTCCGGGACAGGGAACACCGGGGATCTGTTTTTT	CASSSGTGNTGDLFF
TRBV7-4	TRBD2	-	TRBJ2-1	TGTGCCAGCAGCTTTTCTCACTCCCCGGGACTAGCGGGGAGCCCATACAATGAGCAGTTCTTC	CASSFSHSPGLAGSPYNEQFF
TRBV28	TRBD2	many	TRBJ2-1	TGTGCCAGCAGTTTGGGCGGACTAGCGCCGAACAATGAGCAGTTCTTC	CASSLGGLAPNNEQFF